Listed below are T cell receptor beta chains from one sample, sequenced in a study of regulatory T cells in long-lasting Graves disease. A single record per CDR3 protein comes from TCRdb applying MiXCR to the multiplex PCR reads. This sample has 400,000 to 550,000 distinct CDR3 sequences, with approximately 15% found just once. In addition, the sample was reused for a study of T cells in Graves' hyperthyroidism and ophthalmopathy.

The input for sequencing was peripheral blood mononuclear cells (PBMCs), taken at new diagnosis, from a patient treated with antithyroid drugs. The origin of the receptors is a woman younger than 45 with Graves disease. The CDR3 runs from the conserved cysteine through the conserved F or W. A D gene is named only where the DNA matches it firmly. Clone size is stated in some rows and not others, as once, few, many or a class when expanded.

J,D,size,V,CDR3,DNA
TRBJ2-7,.,few,TRBV15,CATSRDSAGPQYEQYF,TGTGCCACCAGCAGAGATTCGGCGGGTCCACAATACGAGCAGTACTTC
TRBJ2-2,TRBD2,.,TRBV20-1,CSAEARLAGRTGELFF,TGCAGTGCAGAAGCTAGACTAGCGGGAAGGACCGGGGAGCTGTTTTTT
TRBJ2-4,TRBD2,many,TRBV5-4,CASSWGLAGVGAKNIQYF,TGTGCCAGCAGCTGGGGACTAGCGGGAGTGGGCGCCAAAAACATTCAGTACTTC
TRBJ2-7,.,few,TRBV19,CASSITGGAHYEQYF,TGTGCCAGTAGTATCACTGGGGGGGCGCACTACGAGCAGTACTTC
TRBJ2-3,TRBD2,many,TRBV7-8,CASSLAGSGGSTDTQYF,TGTGCCAGCAGCTTAGCGGGATCGGGCGGGAGTACAGATACGCAGTATTTT
TRBJ2-3,TRBD2,many,TRBV5-1,CASSIASGIGSDTQYF,TGCGCCAGCAGCATCGCTAGCGGGATCGGGTCAGATACGCAGTATTTT
TRBJ2-6,.,many,TRBV7-3,CASSLDPGQTGANVLTF,TGTGCCAGCAGCTTAGACCCGGGACAAACTGGGGCCAACGTCCTGACTTTC
TRBJ2-3,.,many,TRBV27,CASSFDRTSTDTQYF,TGTGCCAGCAGTTTCGACAGGACTAGCACAGATACGCAGTATTTT
TRBJ2-3,.,many,TRBV3-1,CASSQELRGDTQYF,TGTGCCAGCAGCCAAGAGCTTCGAGGAGATACGCAGTATTTT
TRBJ2-7,.,.,TRBV30,CAWNGGIDYEQYF,TGTGCCTGGAATGGAGGAATCGACTACGAGCAGTACTTC
TRBJ2-1,TRBD1,many,TRBV5-1,CASSLRTGGRNEQFF,TGCGCCAGCAGCTTGAGGACAGGGGGTCGGAATGAGCAGTTCTTC
TRBJ2-5,.,.,TRBV19,CALGKGRETQYF,TGTGCCCTCGGTAAAGGGAGGGAGACCCAGTACTTC
TRBJ2-5,.,.,TRBV20-1,CSAQMSETQYF,TGCAGTGCTCAGATGTCGGAGACCCAGTACTTC
TRBJ2-7,.,many,TRBV11-3,CASSPRGPGGGPDEQYF,TGTGCCAGCAGCCCGCGGGGCCCGGGCGGAGGGCCCGATGAGCAGTACTTC
TRBJ2-1,.,many,TRBV12-3/TRBV12-4,CASSPGTYEQFF,TGTGCCAGCAGTCCAGGGACATATGAGCAGTTCTTC
TRBJ2-3,.,few,TRBV19,CASRTASTDTQYF,TGTGCCAGTAGGACAGCTAGCACAGATACGCAGTATTTT
TRBJ2-2,.,.,TRBV10-3,CAIRVGNTGELFF,TGTGCCATCAGGGTCGGGAACACCGGGGAGCTGTTTTTT
TRBJ2-5,TRBD2,few,TRBV3-1,CASSQDRSGGSMPETQYF,TGTGCCAGCAGCCAAGATCGGTCGGGAGGGTCCATGCCGGAGACCCAGTACTTC
TRBJ2-1,.,.,TRBV5-1,CAGSRFTGVKDNEQFF,TGCGCCGGCAGCCGTTTTACGGGAGTAAAGGACAATGAGCAGTTCTTC
TRBJ2-1,TRBD2,many,TRBV11-2,CASSSFSGRFFNEQFF,TGTGCCAGCAGCTCATTCAGCGGGAGGTTTTTCAATGAGCAGTTCTTC
TRBJ2-1,.,many,TRBV6-2/TRBV6-3,CASSYATAEQFF,TGTGCCAGCAGTTACGCAACGGCTGAGCAGTTCTTC
TRBJ1-5,.,few,TRBV5-6,CASSLGTQPQHF,TGTGCCAGCAGCTTGGGAACCCAGCCCCAGCATTTT
TRBJ2-7,.,many,TRBV15,CATSRDQGISYEQYF,TGTGCCACCAGCAGAGATCAGGGCATCTCCTACGAGCAGTACTTC
TRBJ2-5,.,.,TRBV7-9,CASSSRDGAVSGTQYF,TGTGCCAGCAGCTCCAGGGACGGAGCAGTGAGTGGGACCCAGTACTTC
TRBJ2-3,TRBD2,many,TRBV6-1,CASSGREWDTQYF,TGTGCCAGCAGCGGGCGGGAGTGGGATACGCAGTATTTT
TRBJ2-1,TRBD2,many,TRBV11-2,CASSSVGRAFGDEQFF,TGTGCCAGCAGCTCCGTCGGGAGGGCCTTCGGGGATGAGCAGTTCTTC
TRBJ1-2,TRBD1,.,TRBV4-1,CASSQLGQGHYGYTF,TGCGCCAGCAGCCAGCTCGGACAGGGCCACTATGGCTACACCTTC
TRBJ2-3,.,few,TRBV20-1,CSAALSSGTTDTQYF,TGCAGTGCAGCGCTGTCTAGTGGCACCACAGATACGCAGTATTTT
TRBJ2-5,.,many,TRBV11-3,CASSSRPRETQYF,TGTGCCAGCAGCTCCCGACCTAGGGAGACCCAGTACTTC
TRBJ1-4,.,once,TRBV7-2,CASSVTVHNEKLFF,TGTGCCAGCAGCGTGACAGTCCATAATGAAAAACTGTTTTTT
TRBJ2-4,.,many,TRBV20-1,CSAHPRLDGKNIQYF,TGCAGTGCTCACCCACGACTCGACGGAAAAAACATTCAGTACTTC
TRBJ2-1,.,many,TRBV20-1,CSARETLDASSYNEQFF,TGCAGTGCTAGAGAGACACTTGACGCGAGCTCCTACAATGAGCAGTTCTTC
TRBJ1-6,.,many,TRBV2,CASSEYTSLHF,TGTGCCAGCAGTGAATACACGAGCCTCCACTTT
TRBJ1-2,.,many,TRBV11-2,CASSPPTISYGYTF,TGTGCCAGCAGCCCACCGACAATCTCCTATGGCTACACCTTC
TRBJ1-1,.,.,TRBV10-3,CAISGDGGNTEAFF,TGTGCCATCAGTGGGGATGGGGGGAACACTGAAGCTTTCTTT
TRBJ2-1,TRBD2,.,TRBV27,CASSLWEGTRYEQFF,TGTGCCAGCAGTTTATGGGAGGGCACACGCTATGAGCAGTTCTTC
TRBJ2-5,TRBD2,many,TRBV12-3/TRBV12-4,CASSLASGSMETQYF,TGTGCCAGCAGTTTAGCTAGCGGGAGTATGGAGACCCAGTACTTC
TRBJ2-7,TRBD2,few,TRBV15,CATSRDGTSGTYEQYF,TGTGCCACCAGCAGAGATGGGACTAGCGGAACCTACGAGCAGTACTTC
TRBJ2-1,TRBD2,.,TRBV6-1,CASSGLAGGPPFINEQFF,TGTGCCAGCAGTGGCTTAGCGGGAGGTCCCCCGTTTATCAATGAGCAGTTCTTC